These 19 T cell receptor beta chains originate from one sample sequenced in a study of beta chain features in type 1 diabetes. Study results and caveats: Patients with Type 1 diabetes showed moderately but significantly shorter TCRB CDR3s in all four CD4+ subsets.

The sequenced template was cDNA made from the entire isolated RNA. Sequenced by immunoSEQ multiplex PCR; TCRdb stores in-frame clones only, minus some. The sample lists roughly 100,000 clones; approximately 30% were seen once. No antigens are known for them. The sample taken for sequencing was central memory CD4+ T cells from blood. The receptors were sampled from a woman aged 18-29 years with type 1 diabetes.

The chain carries TRBV14 and TRBJ1-2; D may be TRBD1 (6 bases). The germline CDR1 and CDR2 sequences are SGHDN and FVKESK. The V end was cut by 3 bases, the J end by 0 bases, with 14 bases between. The CDR3 is made up of 16 amino acids. The CDR3 region is CASSQGLTGANYGYTF. CDR3 DNA sequence: TGTGCCAGCAGCCAGGGGCTGACAGGCGCTAACTATGGCTACACCTTC.

The rearrangement links TRBV19 to TRBJ2-1; 10 bases map to TRBD2. The germline CDR1 and CDR2 sequences are LNHDA and SQIVND (reference sequence). The trim removed 3 bases at V and 4 bases at J, leaving 6 bases unmatched. The CDR3 contains 16 residues. CDR3 amino acids: CASSISSGRGYNEQFF. DNA for the CDR3: TGTGCCAGTAGTATCTCGAGCGGGAGGGGATACAATGAGCAGTTCTTC.

This clone was seen only a few times. The rearrangement links TRBV7-2 to TRBJ2-1; TRBD2 matches 13 bases. The CDR3 spans 15 residues. The J segment lost 10 bases and the V segment lost 4 bases, leaving 7 bases of the junction unmatched. The germline CDR1 and CDR2 sequences are SGHTA and FQGNSA. The DNA for the CDR3 is TGTGCCAGCAGCTCGGGACTAGCGGGAACCTTCGAGCAGTTCTTC. Translating it yields CASSSGLAGTFEQFF.

This chain uses TRBV4-2 with TRBJ2-3; 9 bases agree with TRBD2. The J segment lost 3 bases and the V segment lost 1 base, leaving 11 bases of the junction unmatched. CDR1 is LGHNA and CDR2 is YNFKEQ in the germline V gene. The CDR3 consists of 18 residues. CDR3 region: CASSQAGAGGVRTDTQYF. CDR3 sequence (DNA): TGTGCCAGCAGCCAAGCCGGTGCGGGAGGGGTTCGGACAGATACGCAGTATTTT.

This clone was seen a handful of times. The rearrangement links TRBV7-9 to TRBJ2-1; D may be TRBD2 (6 bases). V was cut by 7 bases and J by 5 bases, with 21 bases left in between. The germline CDR1 and CDR2 sequences are SEHNR and FQNEAQ (reference sequence). The CDR3 is 16 residues long. The CDR3 loop reads CASIRGGETTNNEQFF. In DNA form, the CDR3 reads TGTGCCAGCATCCGGGGCGGGGAAACAACCAACAATGAGCAGTTCTTC.

The chain uses TRBV18 and TRBJ2-3; possible D gene TRBD2, 5 bases. The CDR3 covers 14 residues. Germline V lookup: CDR1 KGHSH, CDR2 LQKENI. V lost 4 bases and J lost 6, with 14 bases in between. Here the CDR3 DNA reads TGTGCCAGCTCACTCCTCGAGACGGGGGATACGCAGTATTTT. It specifies CASSLLETGDTQYF.

The chain couples TRBV10-3 to TRBJ2-5; D ambiguous. Per the germline V gene, CDR1 is ENHRY and CDR2 is SYGVKD. The CDR3 length is 11 residues. Trimming cost V 10 bases and J 2 bases, with 8 bases left between them. As DNA, the CDR3 is TGTGCCACCCTAGGACAAGAGACCCAGTACTTC. It is translated as CATLGQETQYF.

The V call is TRBV7-3, the J call TRBJ1-2; maybe TRBD1 (5 bases). Per germline, CDR1 SGHTA and CDR2 FQGTGA. The CDR3 is 11 residues long. Trimming pared 8 bases from V and 6 bases from J, leaving 10 bases between. The CDR3 sequence is CASGGSHGYTF. The CDR3, as DNA: TGTGCCAGCGGGGGGAGTCATGGCTACACCTTC. Drawing the rest from reference TRBV7-3 and TRBJ1-2, the complete variable domain is GAGVSQTPSNKVTEKGKYVELRCDPISGHTALYWYRQSLGQGPEFLIYFQGTGAADDSGLPNDRFFAVRPEGSVSTLKIQRTERGDSAVYLCASGGSHGYTFGSGTRLTVV.

The chain has TRBV19 and TRBJ1-5; D is unclear. V lost 3 bases and J lost 1, with 13 bases in between. CDR1 and CDR2 from the germline V gene are LNHDA and SQIVND (reference sequence). The CDR3 runs 16 residues. DNA for the CDR3: TGTGCCAGTAGTATTCGCCCTACAGTAAGCAATCAGCCCCAGCATTTT. Its translation: CASSIRPTVSNQPQHF.

The CDR3 reads CASSKGPASRRTEAFF. For the CDR3, the DNA is TGTGCCAGCAGCAAAGGCCCCGCGAGCCGTCGCACTGAAGCTTTCTTT. The V call is TRBV21-1, the J call TRBJ1-1. TRBV21-1 corresponds to a pseudogene. CDR3 length equals 16 residues.

This clone has a handful of counts. CDR3 sequence: CASSSGGQGNNEQFF. The CDR3 DNA follows: TGTGCCAGCAGTTCGGGGGGGCAGGGGAACAATGAGCAGTTCTTC. The chain has TRBV6-5 and TRBJ2-1; 8 positions match TRBD2. CDR3 size: 15 residues. Germline V CDR1 and CDR2: MNHEY, SVGAGI. J gave up 5 bases and V 4 bases, and 7 bases lay outside the gene matches.

The chain is built from TRBV6-1 and TRBJ2-3; 8 bases map to TRBD2. Unmatched junction bases numbered 3, after V lost 8 bases and J lost 2 bases. Germline V gene data show CDR1 as MNHNS and CDR2 as SASEGT. This CDR3 is 13 amino acids long. CDR3 in DNA: TGTGCCAGCGTTAGCGGGAACACAGATACGCAGTATTTT. This sequence encodes CASVSGNTDTQYF.

Ten or more counts support this clone. This chain links TRBV29-1 with TRBJ2-3; D might be TRBD2 (9 bases). V was trimmed by 8 bases and J by 6 bases, leaving 21 bases between them. The CDR3 has 14 amino acids. Germline CDR1 SQVTM, CDR2 ANQGSEA. The CDR3 protein is CSTRGPTSGDTQYF. CDR3 nucleotides: TGCAGCACCAGGGGGCCTACTAGCGGGGATACGCAGTATTTT.

This chain links TRBV30 with TRBJ2-1; 7 bases match TRBD2. After removal of 2 bases from V and 9 bases from J, the junction contained 10 bases not matched to a gene. The CDR3 contains 14 residues. Germline V gene lookup returns CDR1 GTSNPN and CDR2 SVGIG (reference sequence). The CDR3, as DNA: TGTGCCTGGAGTAGGTGGGAGGGCCTGAGTGAGCAGTTCTTC. Protein sequence: CAWSRWEGLSEQFF.

This clone has more than one count but fewer than ten. The chain couples TRBV11-2 to TRBJ2-1; 12 nucleotides line up with TRBD2. Germline trimming cut 5 bases from V and 4 bases from J; bases unmatched to any gene: 6. Germline V gene sequence: CDR1 SGHAT, CDR2 FQNNGV. The CDR3 spans 16 residues. The CDR3 DNA follows: TGTGCCAGCAGCCCAAGACTAGCGGGAGTTTACAATGAGCAGTTCTTC. Translation gives CASSPRLAGVYNEQFF.

This chain connects TRBV29-1 to TRBJ2-5, with 10 bases lining up with TRBD2. There are 15 residues in the CDR3. The V gene's germline CDR1 is SQVTM and CDR2 ANQGSEA. The ends lost 0 bases at V and 6 bases at J; junction bases unmatched: 7. CDR3 sequence (DNA): TGCAGCGTTGAAGATGGGTCTAGCGGGAGACAGACCCAGTACTTC. Translating it yields CSVEDGSSGRQTQYF. Full variable domain (missing parts from reference TRBV29-1 and TRBJ2-5): SAVISQKPSRDICQRGTSLTIQCQVDSQVTMMFWYRQQPGQSLTLIATANQGSEATYESGFVIDKFPISRPNLTFSTLTVSNMSPEDSSIYLCSVEDGSSGRQTQYFGPGTRLLVL.

The V gene is TRBV6-6, the J gene TRBJ1-1; D not certain. This CDR3 contains 14 residues. V shed 2 bases and J shed 5 bases, with 12 bases lying between them. In germline, CDR1 is MNHNY, CDR2 SVGAGI (reference sequence). The DNA for the CDR3 is TGTGCCAGCAGTTACGGCGAAGGAGGGACTGAAGCTTTCTTT. It codes for CASSYGEGGTEAFF.

The chain recombines TRBV11-2 with TRBJ2-7; the match to TRBD2 covers 9 bases. The germline gives CDR1 SGHAT, CDR2 FQNNGV. V trimming: 0 bases; J trimming: 6 bases; junction bases outside the gene matches: 6. The length of the CDR3 is 15 residues. Here the CDR3 reads CASSLDPTAGGEQYF. CDR3 sequence (DNA): TGTGCCAGCAGCTTAGACCCCACAGCGGGAGGCGAGCAGTACTTC.

The sample holds a few counts of this clone. The chain carries TRBV27 and TRBJ2-3, with D perhaps TRBD2 (6 bases). Germline V gene lookup returns CDR1 MNHEY and CDR2 SMNVEV (reference sequence). V was shortened by 5 bases and J by 9 bases, with 12 bases between the two germline ends. The CDR3 runs to 12 residues. The CDR3: CASSQLAGTQYF. The CDR3 region has the DNA TGTGCCAGCAGTCAACTAGCAGGGACGCAGTATTTT.